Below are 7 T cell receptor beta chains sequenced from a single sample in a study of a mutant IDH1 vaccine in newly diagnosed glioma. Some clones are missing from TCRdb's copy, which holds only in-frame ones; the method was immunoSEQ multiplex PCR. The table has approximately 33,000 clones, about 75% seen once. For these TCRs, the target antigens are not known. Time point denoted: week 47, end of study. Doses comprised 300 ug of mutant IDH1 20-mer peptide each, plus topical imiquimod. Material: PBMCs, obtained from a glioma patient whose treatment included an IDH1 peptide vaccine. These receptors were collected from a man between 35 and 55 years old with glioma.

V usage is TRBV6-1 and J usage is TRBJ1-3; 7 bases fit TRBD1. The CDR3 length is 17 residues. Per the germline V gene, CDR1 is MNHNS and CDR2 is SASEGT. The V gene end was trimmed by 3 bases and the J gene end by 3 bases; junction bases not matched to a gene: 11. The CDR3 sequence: CASSDALGQIFGNTIYF. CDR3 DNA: TGTGCCAGCAGTGATGCCCTGGGACAGATTTTTGGAAACACCATATATTTT.

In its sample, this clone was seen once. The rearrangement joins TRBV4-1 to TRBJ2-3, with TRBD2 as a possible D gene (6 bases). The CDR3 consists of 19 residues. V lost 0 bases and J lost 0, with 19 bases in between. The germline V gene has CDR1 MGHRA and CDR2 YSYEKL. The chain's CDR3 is CASSQDRLLAVTSTDTQYF. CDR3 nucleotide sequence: TGCGCCAGCAGCCAAGATCGTCTCTTAGCGGTAACTAGCACAGATACGCAGTATTTT.

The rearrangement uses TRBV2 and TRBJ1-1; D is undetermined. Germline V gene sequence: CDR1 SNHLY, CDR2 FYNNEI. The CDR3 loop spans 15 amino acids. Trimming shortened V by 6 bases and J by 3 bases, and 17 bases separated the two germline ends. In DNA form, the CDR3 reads TGTGCCAGCAGCGCCCCGAACACCTGGGACACTGAAGCTTTCTTT. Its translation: CASSAPNTWDTEAFF.

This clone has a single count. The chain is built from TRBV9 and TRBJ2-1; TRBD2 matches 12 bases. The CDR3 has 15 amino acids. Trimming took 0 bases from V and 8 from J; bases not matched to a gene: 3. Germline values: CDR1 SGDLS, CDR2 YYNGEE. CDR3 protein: CASSVGTSGTDEQFF. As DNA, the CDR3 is TGTGCCAGCAGCGTAGGGACTAGCGGGACCGATGAGCAGTTCTTC.

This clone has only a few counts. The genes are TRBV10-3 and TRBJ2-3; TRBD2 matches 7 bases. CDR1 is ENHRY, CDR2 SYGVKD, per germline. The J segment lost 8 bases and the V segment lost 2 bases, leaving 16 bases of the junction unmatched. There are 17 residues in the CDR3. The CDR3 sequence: CAISEGTPSGGVGTQYF. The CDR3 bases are TGTGCCATCAGTGAGGGTACCCCTAGCGGCGGGGTAGGTACGCAGTATTTT.

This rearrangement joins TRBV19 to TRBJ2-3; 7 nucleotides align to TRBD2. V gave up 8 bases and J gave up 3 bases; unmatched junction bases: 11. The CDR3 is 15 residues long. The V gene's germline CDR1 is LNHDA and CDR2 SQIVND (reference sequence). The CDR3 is CASSRGGQRTDTQYF. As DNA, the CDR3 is TGTGCCAGTTCTCGGGGAGGGCAAAGAACAGATACGCAGTATTTT.

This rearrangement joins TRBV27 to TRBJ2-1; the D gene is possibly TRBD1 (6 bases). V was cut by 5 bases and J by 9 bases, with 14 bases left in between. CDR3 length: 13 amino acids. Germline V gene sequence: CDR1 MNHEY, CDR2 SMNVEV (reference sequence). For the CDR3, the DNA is TGTGCCAGCAGTCCGGGACATGAAATTGAGCAGTTCTTC. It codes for CASSPGHEIEQFF.